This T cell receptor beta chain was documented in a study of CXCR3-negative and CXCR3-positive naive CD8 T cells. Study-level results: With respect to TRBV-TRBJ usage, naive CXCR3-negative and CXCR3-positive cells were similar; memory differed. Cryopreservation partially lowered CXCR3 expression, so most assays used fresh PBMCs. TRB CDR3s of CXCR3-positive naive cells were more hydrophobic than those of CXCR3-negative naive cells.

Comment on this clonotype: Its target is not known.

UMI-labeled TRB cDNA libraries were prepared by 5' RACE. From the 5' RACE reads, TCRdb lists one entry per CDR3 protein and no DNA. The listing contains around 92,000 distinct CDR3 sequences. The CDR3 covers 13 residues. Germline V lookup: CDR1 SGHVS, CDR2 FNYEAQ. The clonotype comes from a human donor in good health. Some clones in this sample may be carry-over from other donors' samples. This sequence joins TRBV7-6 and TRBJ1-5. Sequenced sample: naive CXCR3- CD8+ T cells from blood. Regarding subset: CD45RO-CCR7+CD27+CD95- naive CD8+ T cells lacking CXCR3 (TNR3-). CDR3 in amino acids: CASSLWGDQPQHF.